These T cell receptor beta chains were read from a single sample in a study of blood T cell repertoires in COVID-19. Sequenced by immunoSEQ multiplex PCR; TCRdb stores in-frame clones only, minus some. This table holds about 300,000 clones, roughly 88% found once. Sequenced: peripheral blood. The origin of the receptors is a man between 18 and 29 years old with active or convalescent COVID-19. The CDR3 runs from the conserved cysteine through the conserved F or W. Each record gives: V gene, clone size, J gene, D gene, CDR3 DNA, CDR3 protein. D genes are given only for firm matches. A row's size may be missing; if present it is once, few, many or a size class.

>TRBV5-1|.|TRBJ1-4|.
TGCGCCAGCAGCGCGACAGTTGCAACTAATGAAAAACTGTTTTTT
CASSATVATNEKLFF
>TRBV2|.|TRBJ1-1|.
TGTGCCAGCAGCCACCGGACAAGTATGAACACTGAAGCTTTCTTT
CASSHRTSMNTEAFF
>TRBV4-1|.|TRBJ1-1|TRBD1
TGCGCCAGCAGCCAATGGGACAGACCCCACATGAACACTGAAGCTTTCTTT
CASSQWDRPHMNTEAFF
>TRBV5-6|.|TRBJ2-5|.
TGTGCCAGCAGCTTGCTCGTTCCGCAGCTTGGAGGAAAAGGAGAGACCCAGTACTTC
CASSLLVPQLGGKGETQYF
>TRBV28|.|TRBJ1-2|TRBD1
TGTGCCAGCAGTTTGGACAGGCAATATGGCTACACCTTC
CASSLDRQYGYTF
>TRBV11-2|.|TRBJ2-7|.
TGTGCCAGCAGCTTAGATCCCCCCTCGGACGGGGCCTACGAGCAGTACTTC
CASSLDPPSDGAYEQYF
>TRBV7-2|.|TRBJ2-3|.
TGTGCCAGCAGCTTAGCGGGGGGGCCGGGCACAGATACGCAGTATTTT
CASSLAGGPGTDTQYF
>TRBV6-6|few|TRBJ2-1|TRBD1
TGTGCCAGCGGACAGGGAAACAATGAGCAGTTCTTC
CASGQGNNEQFF
>TRBV5-1|.|TRBJ1-6|.
TGCGCCAGCAGCTTGGGAGAATATAATTCACCCCTCCACTTT
CASSLGEYNSPLHF
>TRBV10-3|.|TRBJ2-5|TRBD1
TGTGCCATCAGTGGTGACAGGGGGGCAGAGACCCAGTACTTC
CAISGDRGAETQYF
>TRBV18|.|TRBJ2-7|TRBD1
TGTGCCAGCTCACCACCCGGGACAGGGAGCTACGAGCAGTACTTC
CASSPPGTGSYEQYF
>TRBV27|.|TRBJ1-5|.
TGTGCCAGCAGCCCCCCAGGGTATAATCAGCCCCAGCATTTT
CASSPPGYNQPQHF
>TRBV30|many|TRBJ2-2|.
TGTGCCTGGAGCTCGGTGGGGCCTTCATTTCGGAACACCGGGGAGCTGTTTTTT
CAWSSVGPSFRNTGELFF
>TRBV20-1|.|TRBJ2-1|TRBD2
TGCAGTGCTAGTGGTCTAGCGGTACCTAATGAGCAGTTCTTC
CSASGLAVPNEQFF
>TRBV4-1|.|TRBJ2-7|.
TGCGCCAGCAGCCAAGGCCCCGGGAGTTCCTACGAGCAGTACTTC
CASSQGPGSSYEQYF
>TRBV24-1|.|TRBJ1-1|TRBD1
TGTGCCACCAGTGATCCCTATACAGGGGAAGTCACTGAAGCTTTCTTT
CATSDPYTGEVTEAFF
>TRBV5-4|.|TRBJ2-5|TRBD1
TGTGCCAGCAGCTTGAGACAGGGGCAAGAGACCCAGTACTTC
CASSLRQGQETQYF
>TRBV4-1|.|TRBJ1-4|TRBD1
TGCGCCAGCAGCCAAACAGGGGCAACTAATGAAAAACTGTTTTTT
CASSQTGATNEKLFF
>TRBV20-1|.|TRBJ1-1|.
TGCAGTGCTAATCAGGGTTCTGAAGCTTTCTTT
CSANQGSEAFF
>TRBV19|.|TRBJ1-5|TRBD1
TGTGCCAGTTGCACAGGGGCTTATAGCAATCAGCCCCAGCATTTT
CASCTGAYSNQPQHF
>TRBV3-1/TRBV3-2|.|TRBJ2-7|.
TGTGCCAGCAGCCAAGGGAGGGGCTACGAGCAGTACTTC
CASSQGRGYEQYF
>TRBV5-1|.|TRBJ2-7|TRBD2
TGCGCCAGCAGCGGGGGACTAGCGGGGAACTCCTACGAGCAGTACTTC
CASSGGLAGNSYEQYF
>TRBV19|.|TRBJ2-5|TRBD2
TGTGCCAGTAGTATACGGCGGGGGGTCCAAGAGACCCAGTACTTC
CASSIRRGVQETQYF
>TRBV5-5|once|TRBJ1-2|.
TGTGCCAGCAGCTTGGCCGGTGTCGGTGGCTACACCTTC
CASSLAGVGGYTF
>TRBV6-6|.|TRBJ1-1|TRBD1
TGTGCCAGCAGCTCGGACAGGGGGAACACTGAAGCTTTCTTT
CASSSDRGNTEAFF
>TRBV12-3/TRBV12-4|.|TRBJ1-1|.
TGTGCCAGCAGTCGAGGGAACGCTGAAGCTTTCTTT
CASSRGNAEAFF
>TRBV11-2|once|TRBJ2-7|TRBD1
TGTGCCAGCAGCTTTGGAACAGGGGGCTCCTACGAGCAGTACTTC
CASSFGTGGSYEQYF
>TRBV11-2|.|TRBJ1-1|.
TGTGCCAGCAGCTTTACAGGCATGAACACTGAAGCTTTCTTT
CASSFTGMNTEAFF
>TRBV27|.|TRBJ2-1|TRBD2
TGTGCCAGCAGTTTCACTAGCGGGGTTTACAATGAGCAGTTCTTC
CASSFTSGVYNEQFF
>TRBV4-3|.|TRBJ2-7|TRBD2
TGCGCCAGCAGCCAAGAAGCGGGGCCGTCCTACGAGCAGTACTTC
CASSQEAGPSYEQYF
>TRBV6-2/TRBV6-3|.|TRBJ1-1|.
TGTGCCAGCAGTTACGGGCAGGGCGGCACTGAAGCTTTCTTT
CASSYGQGGTEAFF
>TRBV5-5|.|TRBJ1-3|.
TGTGCCAGCAGCTTCTCGGGCTCTGGAAACACCATATATTTT
CASSFSGSGNTIYF
>TRBV5-6|.|TRBJ1-2|.
TGTGCCAGCAGCTCCGCGGGGGCCTATGGCTACACCTTC
CASSSAGAYGYTF
>TRBV12-5|.|TRBJ1-6|.
TGTGCTAGTGGCCCGGGGGGGAATTCACCCCTCCACTTT
CASGPGGNSPLHF
>TRBV7-5|.|TRBJ2-7|.
TGTGCCAGAAGCCCCCCCCGAGCAGAGAGGTACGAGCAGTACTTC
CARSPPRAERYEQYF
>TRBV27|.|TRBJ1-4|.
TGTGCCAGCTCCTTCAGGGGAAGTGAAAAACTGTTTTTT
CASSFRGSEKLFF
>TRBV10-1|.|TRBJ2-7|.
TGCGCCAGCAGTCCCGGACTCGGTTACGAGCAGTACTTC
CASSPGLGYEQYF
>TRBV28|.|TRBJ1-2|.
TGTGCCAGCAGTCCAGGGATCTATGGCTACACCTTC
CASSPGIYGYTF
>TRBV6-5|once|TRBJ2-3|.
TGTGCCAGCAGTCCCAGTGGGGGCAGGGATACGCAGTATTTT
CASSPSGGRDTQYF
>TRBV19|.|TRBJ1-5|TRBD1
TGTGCCAGTAGTATTCAAGGGGGCCAGCCCCAGCATTTT
CASSIQGGQPQHF
>TRBV6-1|once|TRBJ1-4|.
TGTGCCAGCAGTGAAGTACCAACAGCAACTAATGAAAAACTGTTTTTT
CASSEVPTATNEKLFF